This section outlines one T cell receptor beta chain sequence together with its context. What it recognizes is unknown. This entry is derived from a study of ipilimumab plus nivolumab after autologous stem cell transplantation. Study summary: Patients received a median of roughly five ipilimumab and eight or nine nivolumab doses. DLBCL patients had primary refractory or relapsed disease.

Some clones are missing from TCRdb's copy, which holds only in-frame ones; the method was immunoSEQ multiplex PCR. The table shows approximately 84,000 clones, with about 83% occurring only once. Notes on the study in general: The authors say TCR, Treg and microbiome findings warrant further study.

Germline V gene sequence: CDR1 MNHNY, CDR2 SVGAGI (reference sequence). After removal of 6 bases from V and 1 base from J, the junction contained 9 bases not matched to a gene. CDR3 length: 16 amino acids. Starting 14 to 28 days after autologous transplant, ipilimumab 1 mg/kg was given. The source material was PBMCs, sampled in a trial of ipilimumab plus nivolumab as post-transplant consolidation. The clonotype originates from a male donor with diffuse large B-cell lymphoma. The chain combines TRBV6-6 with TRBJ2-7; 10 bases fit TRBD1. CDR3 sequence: CASSSPDRGESYEQYF. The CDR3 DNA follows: TGTGCCAGCAGCTCCCCGGACAGGGGGGAATCCTACGAGCAGTACTTC.